This entry features one TCR beta chain sequence. V lost 8 bases to trimming and J lost 2 bases, with 16 bases between them. The CDR3 has 14 residues. Germline V gene data show CDR1 as MDHEN and CDR2 as SYDVKM. TCRdb keeps only in-frame clones here, not all; method: immunoSEQ multiplex PCR. In the table there are roughly 110,000 clones, more than 70% of which are singletons. These data come from a study of blood T cell repertoires in COVID-19. Material for sequencing was peripheral blood. This chain links TRBV28 with TRBJ2-7, with D perhaps matching TRBD2 (5 bases). The clonotype comes from a man between 45 and 60 years old with active or convalescent COVID-19. This CDR3 is CASLSAGEPYEQYF. CDR3 sequence (DNA): TGTGCCAGCCTTTCGGCGGGTGAGCCCTACGAGCAGTACTTC.